This T cell receptor (beta chain) was sequenced for a study of CD8+ T cells in alopecia areata. Sequencing relied on a cDNA template that was reverse transcribed from extracted RNA. TCRdb's copy holds only in-frame clones and misses some; the assay was immunoSEQ multiplex PCR. The table records roughly 170,000 clones, just under 60% of them present only once. The CDR3 extends over 11 amino acids. V lost 6 bases, J lost 1 base, and 4 bases lay in between. Germline V gene data show CDR1 as SQVTM and CDR2 as ANQGSEA. The sequence was obtained from a human donor with alopecia areata. V is TRBV29-1 and J is TRBJ2-1; D is undetermined. The sequencing used CD4+ T cells sorted from blood, collected at week 0. CDR3 sequence (DNA): TGCAGCGTGAGATCCTACAATGAGCAGTTCTTC. It codes for CSVRSYNEQFF.